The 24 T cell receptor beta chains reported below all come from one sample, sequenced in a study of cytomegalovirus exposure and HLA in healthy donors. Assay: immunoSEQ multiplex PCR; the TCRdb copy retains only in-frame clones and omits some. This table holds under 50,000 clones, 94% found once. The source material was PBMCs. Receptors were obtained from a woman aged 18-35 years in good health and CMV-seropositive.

The CDR3 loop reads CASSEQGSGNYNEQFF. CDR3 in DNA: TGTGCCAGCAGCGAACAGGGTAGCGGGAACTACAATGAGCAGTTCTTC. The chain uses TRBV6-4 and TRBJ2-1; 8 bases are a match to TRBD2. The V gene's germline CDR1 is MRHNA and CDR2 SNTAGT. The length of the CDR3 is 16 residues. The V and J ends lost 6 bases and 3 bases, in that order; junction bases with no gene match: 10.

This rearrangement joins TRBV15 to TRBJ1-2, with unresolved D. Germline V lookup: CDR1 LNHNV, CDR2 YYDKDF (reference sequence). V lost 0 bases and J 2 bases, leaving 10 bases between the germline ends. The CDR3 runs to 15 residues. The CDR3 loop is CATSRDLAGNYGYTF. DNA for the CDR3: TGTGCCACCAGCAGAGATTTGGCAGGAAACTATGGCTACACCTTC.

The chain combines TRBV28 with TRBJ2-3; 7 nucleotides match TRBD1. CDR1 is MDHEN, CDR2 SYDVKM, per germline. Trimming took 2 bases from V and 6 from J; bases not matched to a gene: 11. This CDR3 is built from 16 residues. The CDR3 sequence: CASSLDQGVRGDTQYF. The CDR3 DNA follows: TGTGCCAGCAGTTTAGACCAGGGGGTGCGAGGGGATACGCAGTATTTT.

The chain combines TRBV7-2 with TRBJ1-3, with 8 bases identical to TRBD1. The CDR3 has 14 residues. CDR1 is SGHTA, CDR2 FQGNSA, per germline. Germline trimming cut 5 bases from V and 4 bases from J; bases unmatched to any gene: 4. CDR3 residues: CASSTRDRGNTIYF. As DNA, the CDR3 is TGTGCCAGCAGCACCCGGGACAGGGGAAACACCATATATTTT. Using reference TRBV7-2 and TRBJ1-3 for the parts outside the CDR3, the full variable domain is GAGVSQSPSNKVTEKGKDVELRCDPISGHTALYWYRQSLGQGLEFLIYFQGNSAPDKSGLPSDRFSAERTGGSVSTLTIQRTQQEDSAVYLCASSTRDRGNTIYFGEGSWLTVV.

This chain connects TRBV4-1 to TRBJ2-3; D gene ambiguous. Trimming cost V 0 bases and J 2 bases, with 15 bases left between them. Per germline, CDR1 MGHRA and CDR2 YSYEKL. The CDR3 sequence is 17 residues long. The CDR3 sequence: CASSQDQGETLTDTQYF. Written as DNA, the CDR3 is TGCGCCAGCAGCCAAGATCAAGGAGAGACCCTCACAGATACGCAGTATTTT.

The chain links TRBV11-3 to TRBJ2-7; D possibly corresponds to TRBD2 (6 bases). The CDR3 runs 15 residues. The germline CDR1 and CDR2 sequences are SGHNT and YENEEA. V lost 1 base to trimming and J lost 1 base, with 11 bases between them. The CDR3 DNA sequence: TGTGCCAGCAGCTTAGGGGCTAGCGTTTCCTACGAGCAGTACTTC. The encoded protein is CASSLGASVSYEQYF.

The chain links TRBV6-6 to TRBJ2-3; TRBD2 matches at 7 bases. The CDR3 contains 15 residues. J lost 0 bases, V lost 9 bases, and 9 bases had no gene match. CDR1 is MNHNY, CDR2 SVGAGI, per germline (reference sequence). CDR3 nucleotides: TGTGCCAGTACATGGGGGGGAGCTAGCACAGATACGCAGTATTTT. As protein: CASTWGGASTDTQYF.

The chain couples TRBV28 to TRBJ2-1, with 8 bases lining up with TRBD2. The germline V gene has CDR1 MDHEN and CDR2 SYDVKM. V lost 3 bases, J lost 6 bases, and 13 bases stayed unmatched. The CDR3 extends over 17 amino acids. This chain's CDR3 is CASSLGGASGRSNEQFF. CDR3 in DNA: TGTGCCAGCAGTTTGGGCGGCGCCAGCGGGAGAAGCAATGAGCAGTTCTTC.

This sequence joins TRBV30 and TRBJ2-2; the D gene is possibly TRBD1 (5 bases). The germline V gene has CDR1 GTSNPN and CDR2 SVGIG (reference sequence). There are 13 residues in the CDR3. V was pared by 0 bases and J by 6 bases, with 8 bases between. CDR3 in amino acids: CAWSVSRAGELFF. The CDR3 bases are TGTGCCTGGAGTGTAAGCAGGGCCGGGGAGCTGTTTTTT.

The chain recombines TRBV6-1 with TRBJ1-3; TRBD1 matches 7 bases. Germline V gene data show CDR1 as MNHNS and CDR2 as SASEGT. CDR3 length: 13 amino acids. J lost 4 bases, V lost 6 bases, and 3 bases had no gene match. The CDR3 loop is CASREGAGNTIYF. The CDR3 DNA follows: TGTGCCAGCAGAGAGGGGGCGGGAAACACCATATATTTT.

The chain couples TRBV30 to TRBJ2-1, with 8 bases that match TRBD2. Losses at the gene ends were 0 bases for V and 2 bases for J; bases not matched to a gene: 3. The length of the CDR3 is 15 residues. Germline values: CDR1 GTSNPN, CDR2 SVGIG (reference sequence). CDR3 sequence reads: CAWSVRSGTYNEQFF. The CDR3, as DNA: TGTGCCTGGAGTGTTCGTAGCGGGACCTACAATGAGCAGTTCTTC.

The CDR3 here is CASSRGLAESTDTQYF. In nucleotides, the CDR3 is TGTGCCAGTAGTAGGGGACTAGCTGAGAGCACAGATACGCAGTATTTT. The rearrangement links TRBV19 to TRBJ2-3, with 9 nucleotides matching TRBD2. Germline CDR1 is LNHDA and CDR2 is SQIVND (reference sequence). The length of the CDR3 is 16 residues. With V trimmed by 4 bases and J by 0 bases, 5 bases remained unmatched.

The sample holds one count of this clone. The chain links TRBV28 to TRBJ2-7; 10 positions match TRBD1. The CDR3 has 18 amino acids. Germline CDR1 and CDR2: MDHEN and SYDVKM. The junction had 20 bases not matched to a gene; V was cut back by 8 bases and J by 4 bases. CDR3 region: CASFPGRQGAPTMYEQYF. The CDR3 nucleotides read TGTGCCAGCTTCCCCGGGCGACAGGGGGCTCCAACCATGTACGAGCAGTACTTC.

For the CDR3, the DNA is TGTGCCAGTAGTCAACAGGGGGGAGGCGAAAAACTGTTTTTT. Its translation is CASSQQGGGEKLFF. V gene TRBV19 combines with J gene TRBJ1-4, with 8 bases identical to TRBD1. Germline loops: CDR1 LNHDA, CDR2 SQIVND (reference sequence). V was pared by 5 bases and J by 8 bases, with 7 bases of the junction left unmatched. CDR3 length equals 14 residues.

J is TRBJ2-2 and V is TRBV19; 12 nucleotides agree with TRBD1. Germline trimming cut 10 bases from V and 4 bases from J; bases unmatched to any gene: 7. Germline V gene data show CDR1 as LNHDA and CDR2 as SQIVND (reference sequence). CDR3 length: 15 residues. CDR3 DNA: TGTGCCACCTGGGACAGGGGGCGTGGCACCGGGGAGCTGTTTTTT. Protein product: CATWDRGRGTGELFF.

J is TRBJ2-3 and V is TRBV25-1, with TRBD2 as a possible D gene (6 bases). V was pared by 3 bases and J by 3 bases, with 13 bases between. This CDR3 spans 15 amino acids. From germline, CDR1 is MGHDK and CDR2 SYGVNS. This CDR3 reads CASSDRGSGTDTQYF. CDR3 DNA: TGTGCCAGCAGTGATCGGGGGTCGGGGACAGATACGCAGTATTTT. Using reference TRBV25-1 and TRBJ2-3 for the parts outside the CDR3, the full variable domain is EADIYQTPRYLVIGTGKKITLECSQTMGHDKMYWYQQDPGMELHLIHYSYGVNSTEKGDLSSESTVSRIRTEHFPLTLESARPSHTSQYLCASSDRGSGTDTQYFGPGTRLTVL.

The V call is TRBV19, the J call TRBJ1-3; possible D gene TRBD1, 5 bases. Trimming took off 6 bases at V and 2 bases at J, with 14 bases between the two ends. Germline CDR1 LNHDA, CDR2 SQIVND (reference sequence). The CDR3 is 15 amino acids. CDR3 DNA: TGTGCCAGTAGCATGGACACCCTTGCTGGAAACACCATATATTTT. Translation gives CASSMDTLAGNTIYF. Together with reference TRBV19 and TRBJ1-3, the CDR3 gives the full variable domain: DGGITQSPKYLFRKEGQNVTLSCEQNLNHDAMYWYRQDPGQGLRLIYYSQIVNDFQKGDIAEGYSVSREKKESFPLTVTSAQKNPTAFYLCASSMDTLAGNTIYFGEGSWLTVV.

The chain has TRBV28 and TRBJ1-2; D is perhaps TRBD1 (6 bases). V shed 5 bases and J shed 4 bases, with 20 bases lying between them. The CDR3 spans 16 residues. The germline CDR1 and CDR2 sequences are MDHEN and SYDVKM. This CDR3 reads CASSPSLGGAVYGYTF. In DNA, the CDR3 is TGTGCCAGCAGTCCAAGCCTCGGGGGGGCGGTCTATGGCTACACCTTC.

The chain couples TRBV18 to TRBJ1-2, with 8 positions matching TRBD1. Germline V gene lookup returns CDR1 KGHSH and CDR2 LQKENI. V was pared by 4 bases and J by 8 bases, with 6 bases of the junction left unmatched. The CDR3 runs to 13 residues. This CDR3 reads CASSLTGAQGYTF. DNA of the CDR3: TGTGCCAGCTCACTGACAGGGGCGCAAGGCTACACCTTC.

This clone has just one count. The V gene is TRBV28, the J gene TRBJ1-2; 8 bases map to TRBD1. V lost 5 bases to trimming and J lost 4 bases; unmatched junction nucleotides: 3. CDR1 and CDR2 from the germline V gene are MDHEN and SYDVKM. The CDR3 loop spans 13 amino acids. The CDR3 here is CASSPGQGYGYTF. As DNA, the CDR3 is TGTGCCAGCAGTCCAGGACAGGGCTATGGCTACACCTTC.

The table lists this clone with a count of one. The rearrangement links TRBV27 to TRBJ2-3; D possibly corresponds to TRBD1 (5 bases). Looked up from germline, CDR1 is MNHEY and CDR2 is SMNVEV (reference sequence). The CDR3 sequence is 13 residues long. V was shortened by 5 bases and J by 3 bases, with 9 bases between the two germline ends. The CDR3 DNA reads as TGTGCCAGCAGTGTCAGGACAACAGATACGCAGTATTTT. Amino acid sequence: CASSVRTTDTQYF.

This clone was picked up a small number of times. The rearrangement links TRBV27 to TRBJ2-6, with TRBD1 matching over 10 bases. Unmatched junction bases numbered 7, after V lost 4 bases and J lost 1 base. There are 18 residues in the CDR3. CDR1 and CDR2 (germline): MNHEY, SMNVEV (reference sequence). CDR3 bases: TGTGCCAGCAGTTCAATGACAGGGGGCGAATCTGGGGCCAACGTCCTGACTTTC. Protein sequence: CASSSMTGGESGANVLTF.

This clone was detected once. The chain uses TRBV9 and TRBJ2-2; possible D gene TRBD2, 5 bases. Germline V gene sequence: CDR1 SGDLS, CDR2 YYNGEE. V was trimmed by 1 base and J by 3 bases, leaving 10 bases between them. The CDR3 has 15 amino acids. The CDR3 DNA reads TGTGCCAGCAGCGTACGTGGGAGTGACACCGGGGAGCTGTTTTTT. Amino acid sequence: CASSVRGSDTGELFF. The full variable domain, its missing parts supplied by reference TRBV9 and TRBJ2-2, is DSGVTQTPKHLITATGQRVTLRCSPRSGDLSVYWYQQSLDQGLQFLIQYYNGEERAKGNILERFSAQQFPDLHSELNLSSLELGDSALYFCASSVRGSDTGELFFGEGSRLTVL.

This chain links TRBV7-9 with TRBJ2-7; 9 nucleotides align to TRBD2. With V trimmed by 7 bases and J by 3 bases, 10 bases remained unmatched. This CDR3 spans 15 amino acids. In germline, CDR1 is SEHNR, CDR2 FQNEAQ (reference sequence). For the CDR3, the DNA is TGTGCCAGCACCCCGCGGGAGGGGGGGAACTACGAGCAGTACTTC. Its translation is CASTPREGGNYEQYF.